The rows below give T cell receptor beta chains drawn from one sample of a study of cytomegalovirus exposure and HLA in healthy donors. The assay was immunoSEQ multiplex PCR, and TCRdb's table has in-frame clones only and misses some. This repertoire shows about 190,000 clones, 60% to 80% found once; its top ten account for around 1.6%. The sequencing input was PBMCs. The receptors originated from a woman aged 18-35 years in good health and CMV-seronegative. The CDR3 runs from the conserved cysteine through the conserved F or W. The D gene is left open where the match is weak. For some rows the clone size is stated as once, few or many, or as a class when expanded; others skip it.

TRBV7-3	TRBJ2-3	-	12	-	CASSSNTDTQYF	TGTGCCAGCAGCTCCAACACAGATACGCAGTATTTT
TRBV4-1	TRBJ2-1	TRBD2	16	-	CASSRTSSGSYNEQFF	TGCGCCAGCAGCCGGACTAGCAGCGGATCCTACAATGAGCAGTTCTTC
TRBV25-1	TRBJ2-6	-	15	-	CASGLQGTGANVLTF	TGTGCCAGCGGTTTACAGGGAACTGGGGCCAACGTCCTGACTTTC
TRBV27	TRBJ1-5	-	15	-	CASSSAGNSNQPQHF	TGTGCCAGCAGTTCAGCAGGGAATAGCAATCAGCCCCAGCATTTT
TRBV19	TRBJ1-5	-	14	-	CASSTRKAAQPQHF	TGTGCCAGTAGTACTCGGAAGGCGGCTCAGCCCCAGCATTTT
TRBV6-5	TRBJ2-2	-	12	-	CASSGDPGELFF	TGTGCCAGCAGCGGGGATCCCGGGGAGCTGTTTTTT
TRBV29-1	TRBJ2-3	-	10	-	CSASTDTQYF	TGCAGCGCTTCGACAGATACGCAGTATTTT
TRBV2	TRBJ2-1	-	16	-	CASTYGGVGTYNEQFF	TGTGCCAGTACATACGGAGGGGTAGGAACCTACAATGAGCAGTTCTTC
TRBV5-6	TRBJ2-3	TRBD2	16	-	CASSFMRGGLWDTQYF	TGTGCCAGCAGCTTTATGCGGGGGGGGCTTTGGGATACGCAGTATTTT
TRBV7-9	TRBJ1-2	TRBD1	13	-	CASSYDRVRGYTF	TGTGCCAGCAGCTACGACAGGGTGCGTGGCTACACCTTC
TRBV4-3	TRBJ2-1	TRBD2	16	-	CASSHLAGGIYNEQFF	TGCGCCAGCAGCCACCTAGCGGGAGGGATATACAATGAGCAGTTCTTC
TRBV10-1	TRBJ2-1	TRBD2	16	-	CASSESGGGPNNEQFF	TGCGCCAGCAGTGAGTCGGGGGGAGGGCCTAACAATGAGCAGTTCTTC
TRBV21-1	TRBJ1-2	-	15	-	CASSKWAGGFYGYTF	TGTGCCAGCAGCAAATGGGCAGGGGGTTTCTATGGCTACACCTTC
TRBV28	TRBJ2-7	TRBD2	16	-	CASSLGGGGSIYEQYF	TGTGCCAGCAGTTTAGGAGGAGGCGGGAGTATCTACGAGCAGTACTTC
TRBV5-4	TRBJ2-7	TRBD2	15	-	CASSLAGTSIYEQYF	TGTGCCAGCAGCTTGGCCGGGACTAGCATTTACGAGCAGTACTTC
TRBV29-1	TRBJ1-2	TRBD1	12	-	CSVKTGDYGYTF	TGCAGCGTTAAGACAGGGGACTATGGCTACACCTTC
TRBV28	TRBJ1-4	-	15	-	CASRARTLGGEKLFF	TGTGCCAGCAGGGCTCGGACCCTCGGAGGGGAAAAACTGTTTTTT
TRBV13	TRBJ2-1	TRBD2	16	once	CASSLWTSGRDNEQFF	TGTGCCAGCAGCCTTTGGACTAGCGGGAGGGACAATGAGCAGTTCTTC
TRBV6-5	TRBJ1-2	-	13	-	CASSYGLNYGYTF	TGTGCCAGCAGTTACGGCCTGAACTATGGCTACACCTTC
TRBV30	TRBJ1-6	TRBD1	17	-	CAWKADRGRGSASPLHF	TGTGCCTGGAAAGCGGACAGGGGGCGAGGTTCTGCGTCACCCCTCCACTTT
TRBV5-4	TRBJ2-7	TRBD2	15	-	CASSLGLAGAYEQYF	TGTGCCAGCAGCTTGGGGCTAGCGGGGGCCTACGAGCAGTACTTC
TRBV6-1	TRBJ1-3	-	17	-	CASSEALPGISGNTIYF	TGTGCCAGCAGTGAAGCGCTTCCGGGTATCTCTGGAAACACCATATATTTT
TRBV5-1	TRBJ2-1	TRBD2	14	-	CASSRAAGGPEQFF	TGCGCCAGCAGCCGAGCAGCGGGAGGCCCTGAGCAGTTCTTC
TRBV5-1	TRBJ1-4	TRBD1	15	-	CASSPRTGEREKLFF	TGCGCCAGCAGCCCCAGGACAGGGGAAAGGGAAAAACTGTTTTTT
TRBV9	TRBJ1-2	TRBD1	14	-	CASSASGTAYGYTF	TGTGCCAGCAGCGCCTCCGGGACAGCTTATGGCTACACCTTC
TRBV30	TRBJ2-3	TRBD2	15	-	CAWSVSAGGSDTQYF	TGTGCCTGGAGTGTATCAGCGGGAGGGTCAGATACGCAGTATTTT
TRBV28	TRBJ1-1	TRBD1	14	once	CASSFDRGLSEAFF	TGTGCCAGCAGTTTTGACAGGGGGCTTTCGGAAGCTTTCTTT
TRBV27	TRBJ1-1	TRBD1	17	few	CASSSPGQGRRNTEAFF	TGTGCCAGCAGTTCTCCGGGACAGGGGAGGCGGAACACTGAAGCTTTCTTT
TRBV28	TRBJ2-7	TRBD1	13	-	CASSLSGGYEQYF	TGTGCCAGCAGTTTGTCAGGGGGCTACGAGCAGTACTTC
TRBV29-1	TRBJ2-5	TRBD1	14	-	CSVDYGQGAREQYF	TGCAGCGTTGATTACGGACAGGGGGCGAGGGAGCAGTACTTC
TRBV27	TRBJ2-1	TRBD1	14	-	CASSEQGDYNEQFF	TGTGCCAGCAGTGAACAGGGGGACTACAATGAGCAGTTCTTC
TRBV5-1	TRBJ2-7	-	14	-	CASSIPTGTYEQYF	TGCGCCAGCAGCATACCTACGGGTACCTACGAGCAGTACTTC
TRBV13	TRBJ2-1	TRBD1	14	-	CASSTRTGGGEQFF	TGTGCCAGCAGCACCAGGACAGGGGGCGGTGAGCAGTTCTTC
TRBV7-9	TRBJ1-4	-	13	-	CASSLGRDEKLFF	TGTGCCAGCAGCTTGGGCAGGGATGAAAAACTGTTTTTT
TRBV10-2	TRBJ1-5	-	12	once	CASSEWGSPQHF	TGCGCCAGCAGTGAGTGGGGCAGTCCCCAGCATTTT
TRBV7-9	TRBJ1-1	-	15	once	CASSLQAGAPAEAFF	TGTGCCAGCAGCCTCCAGGCTGGGGCTCCTGCTGAAGCTTTCTTT
TRBV27	TRBJ1-5	-	14	-	CASSFEGRNQPQHF	TGTGCCAGCAGTTTCGAGGGGAGGAATCAGCCCCAGCATTTT
TRBV21-1	TRBJ2-3	-	17	-	CASSKFSREDVTDTQYF	TGTGCCAGCAGCAAATTCTCGAGGGAGGATGTCACAGATACGCAGTATTTT
TRBV29-1	TRBJ2-1	-	11	-	CSEGNYNEQFF	TGCAGCGAGGGGAACTACAATGAGCAGTTCTTC
TRBV5-1	TRBJ1-1	-	14	-	CASSLSRGSAEAFF	TGCGCCAGCAGCTTGAGCAGGGGTAGCGCTGAAGCTTTCTTT